This T cell receptor beta chain was recovered during a study of T cells after somatic rescue of genetic block. TCRdb's copy holds only in-frame clones and misses some; the assay was immunoSEQ multiplex PCR. Counted here are roughly 67,000 clones, around 93% occurring once; the ten biggest clones make up about 2.9%. The CDR3 extends over 16 amino acids. Per germline, CDR1 SNHLY and CDR2 FYNNEI. The germline V and J ends were trimmed by 4 bases and 0 bases, with 13 bases remaining between them. This rearrangement joins TRBV2 to TRBJ2-4; tentative D call: TRBD1 (5 bases). This receptor was obtained from a man in his forties. Source material: peripheral blood mononuclear cells (PBMCs). CDR3 in DNA: TGTGCCAGCAGTGCGCAGGGAACCGTAGCCAAAAACATTCAGTACTTC. Encoded protein: CASSAQGTVAKNIQYF.